A single sample gave rise to the 5 T cell receptor beta chains below, sequenced in a study of blood T cells in healthy people across ages. Using a J-beta primer mix together with a sample-barcoded 5' primer, a second PCR was run for roughly 6 to 12 cycles. One entry per CDR3 protein results from TCRdb running MiXCR on the 5' RACE reads. Seen here are some 760,000 distinct CDR3 sequences, roughly 25% observed once, and the top ten hold just under 9.5%. The same data also contributed to another study, on T cells of mothers and their children.

The sample was blood. These TCRs come from a boy under 18 in good health.

Many counts were recorded for this clonotype. The rearrangement links TRBV7-9 to TRBJ2-1; TRBD2 matches 7 bases. Trimming removed 3 bases from V and 7 bases from J; junction bases left unmatched: 3. This CDR3 spans 13 amino acids. Germline lookup yields CDR1 SEHNR and CDR2 FQNEAQ (reference sequence). CDR3 coding DNA: TGTGCCAGCAGCTTGTCCGGGGGGAATGAGCAGTTCTTC. It specifies CASSLSGGNEQFF.

This clonotype appeared a few times. The chain links TRBV28 to TRBJ2-7; D is perhaps TRBD1 (5 bases). Germline lookup yields CDR1 MDHEN and CDR2 SYDVKM. The V and J ends lost 7 bases and 3 bases respectively, with 13 bases between them. The CDR3 runs to 13 residues. The CDR3 nucleotides are TGTGCCAGCACCCCCAGGGCCTTCTACGAGCAGTACTTC. This sequence encodes CASTPRAFYEQYF.

This rearrangement joins TRBV2 to TRBJ2-5; D gene unclear. The end of the DNA aligns better with TRBJ2-1, so the J call may be wrong. The germline CDR1 and CDR2 sequences are SNHLY and FYNNEI. The length of the CDR3 is 13 residues. CDR3 in DNA: TGTGCCAGCAGAGGCGGCGGCTGGGGTGAGCAGTTCTTC. Its translation: CASRGGGWGEQFF.

The CDR3 is CASSLYATNEKLFF. CDR3 coding DNA: TGTGCCAGCAGTTTATATGCAACTAATGAAAAACTGTTTTTT. This chain joins TRBV28 and TRBJ1-4; D is unresolved. The CDR3 spans 14 residues. Deletions cut 1 base from V and 0 bases from J, with 3 bases between. Germline CDR1 is MDHEN and CDR2 is SYDVKM.

The rearrangement uses TRBV6-2 or TRBV6-3 and TRBJ2-1; D is undetermined. V was shortened by 6 bases and J by 6 bases, with 9 bases between the two germline ends. Germline CDR1 MNHEY, CDR2 SVGEGT. This CDR3 region has 12 residues. In DNA, the CDR3 is TGTGCCAGCAGCCAGGCTGTCAATGAGCAGTTCTTC. Amino acid sequence: CASSQAVNEQFF.